What follows are 23 T cell receptor beta chains derived from one specimen sequenced in a study of T cell responses to AZD1222 COVID-19 vaccine. Repertoires were generated with immunoSEQ multiplex PCR, while TCRdb's copy carries only in-frame clones and drops some. The table records fewer than 200,000 clones, approximately 90% of them present only once. The material sequenced was peripheral blood, taken 28 days after the second AZD1222 dose. All receptors derive from an adult who received the AZD1222 COVID-19 vaccine.

The V call is TRBV6-5, the J call TRBJ2-1; D call uncertain. The ends were cut back, 2 bases at V and 5 bases at J, with 1 base in the middle. The germline V gene encodes CDR1 MNHEY and CDR2 SVGAGI. The CDR3 is 11 amino acids. The CDR3 reads CASSYNNEQFF. CDR3 DNA: TGTGCCAGCAGTTACAACAATGAGCAGTTCTTC.

This chain links TRBV7-9 with TRBJ2-7; D unclear. Germline V lookup: CDR1 SEHNR, CDR2 FQNEAQ (reference sequence). V was clipped by 5 bases and J by 0 bases, with 11 bases between them. This CDR3 region has 14 residues. The CDR3 DNA reads TGTGCCAGCAGCCTCTCGATCTCCTCCTACGAGCAGTACTTC. Its protein is CASSLSISSYEQYF. The complete variable domain, with remaining parts taken from reference TRBV7-9 and TRBJ2-7, reads DTGVSQNPRHKITKRGQNVTFRCDPISEHNRLYWYRQTLGQGPEFLTYFQNEAQLEKSRLLSDRFSAERPKGSFSTLEIQRTEQGDSAMYLCASSLSISSYEQYFGPGTRLTVT.

CDR3 nucleotide sequence: TGCGCCAGCAGCACCGACAGGGGAGTCTACGAGCAGTACTTC. The encoded protein is CASSTDRGVYEQYF. The genes are TRBV5-1 and TRBJ2-7, with 8 bases aligning to TRBD1. Germline assignment: CDR1 SGHRS and CDR2 YFSETQ. V gave up 4 bases and J gave up 3 bases; unmatched junction bases: 6. There are 14 residues in the CDR3.

The chain has TRBV7-9 and TRBJ1-6; 7 bases map to TRBD1. The CDR3 loop spans 14 amino acids. The germline gives CDR1 SEHNR, CDR2 FQNEAQ (reference sequence). The junction had 7 bases not matched to a gene; V was cut back by 5 bases and J by 9 bases. For the CDR3, the DNA is TGTGCCAGCAGCCCCGGGACAGTGGGTTCACCCCTCCACTTT. This translates into CASSPGTVGSPLHF.

V usage is TRBV11-3 and J usage is TRBJ2-2, with D perhaps being TRBD1 or TRBD2 (6 bases each). The CDR3 totals 14 residues. Trimming removed 6 bases at V and 2 bases at J, with 10 bases between. Germline V CDR1 and CDR2: SGHNT, YENEEA. The CDR3 DNA sequence: TGTGCCAGCAGTAGGGGGGCCAACACCGGGGAGCTGTTTTTT. Translating it yields CASSRGANTGELFF. The entire variable domain, with the rest obtained from reference TRBV11-3 and TRBJ2-2, is as follows: EAGVVQSPRYKIIEKKQPVAFWCNPISGHNTLYWYLQNLGQGPELLIRYENEEAVDDSQLPKDRFSAERLKGVDSTLKIQPAELGDSAVYLCASSRGANTGELFFGEGSRLTVL.

The V and J genes are TRBV7-2 and TRBJ1-2; 9 nucleotides match TRBD1. CDR3 size: 15 residues. Germline lookup yields CDR1 SGHTA and CDR2 FQGNSA. J was trimmed by 5 bases and V by 1 base; bases with no gene match: 5. Here the CDR3 DNA reads TGTGCCAGCAGCTTAGGGACAGGGGTTCAGTATGGCTACACCTTC. Encoded protein: CASSLGTGVQYGYTF.

The chain recombines TRBV29-1 with TRBJ1-1; the D is unclear. Germline V gene lookup returns CDR1 SQVTM and CDR2 ANQGSEA. V was pared by 6 bases and J by 1 base, with 9 bases between. The CDR3 runs 12 residues. The CDR3, as DNA: TGCAGCGTCGTGATGGGGAACACTGAAGCTTTCTTT. It encodes CSVVMGNTEAFF.

The count of this clone is one. This same CDR3 is encoded by further DNA sequences in the sample. The rearrangement links TRBV9 to TRBJ2-5; perhaps TRBD2 as D (5 bases). The CDR3 has 14 amino acids. The ends were cut back, 0 bases at V and 2 bases at J, with 8 bases in the middle. The germline gives CDR1 SGDLS, CDR2 YYNGEE. DNA of the CDR3: TGTGCCAGCAGCGTAGCGGGGAGTCAAGAGACCCAGTACTTC. It translates to CASSVAGSQETQYF.

The chain employs TRBV7-8 and TRBJ2-7, with D possibly being TRBD1 (6 bases). The CDR3 runs to 17 residues. Per germline, CDR1 SGHVS and CDR2 FQNEAQ. Trimming pared 5 bases from V and 6 bases from J, leaving 26 bases between. The CDR3: CASSVKSWDTGWPEQYF. CDR3 nucleotides: TGTGCCAGCAGCGTAAAGAGTTGGGACACAGGCTGGCCCGAGCAGTACTTC.

The chain links TRBV30 to TRBJ2-4; weak D call: TRBD1 (6 bases). The CDR3 spans 14 residues. V was shortened by 2 bases and J by 1 base, with 9 bases between the two germline ends. Germline lookup yields CDR1 GTSNPN and CDR2 SVGIG (reference sequence). CDR3 sequence (DNA): TGTGCCTGGAGTTTCAGGGGTGCCAAAAACATTCAGTACTTC. This gives the protein CAWSFRGAKNIQYF.

The V and J genes are TRBV5-6 and TRBJ2-6, with unresolved D. Germline CDR1 reads SGHDT; CDR2 reads YYEEEE. Trimming pared 4 bases from V and 0 bases from J, leaving 5 bases between. The CDR3 length is 14 residues. The CDR3: CASSRISGANVLTF. The CDR3 nucleotides read TGTGCCAGCAGCAGGATCTCTGGGGCCAACGTCCTGACTTTC.

The V and J genes are TRBV7-6 and TRBJ2-5, with 11 bases lining up with TRBD2. V shed 5 bases and J 4 bases; nucleotides not matched to a gene: 6. This CDR3 has 15 residues. CDR1 and CDR2 from the germline V gene are SGHVS and FNYEAQ. The CDR3 nucleotides read TGTGCCAGCAGCACTAGCGGGAGTCTTGGAGAGACCCAGTACTTC. It yields the protein CASSTSGSLGETQYF.

This clone occurred a few times. The chain is built from TRBV29-1 and TRBJ2-1; D call uncertain. CDR3 length: 16 residues. V gave up 7 bases and J gave up 1 base, with 20 bases separating them. Germline V lookup: CDR1 SQVTM, CDR2 ANQGSEA. The CDR3 sequence is CSAGIGERKSYNEQFF. CDR3 DNA sequence: TGCAGCGCTGGGATCGGAGAGAGGAAATCCTACAATGAGCAGTTCTTC.

This chain connects TRBV7-2 to TRBJ2-7; TRBD1 aligns across 7 bases. Looked up from germline, CDR1 is SGHTA and CDR2 is FQGNSA. V trimming: 5 bases; J trimming: 3 bases; junction bases outside the gene matches: 7. The CDR3 has 14 amino acids. CDR3 coding DNA: TGTGCCAGCAGCCTCCCGGACAGGTTCTACGAGCAGTACTTC. It is translated as CASSLPDRFYEQYF. Filled out from reference TRBV7-2 and TRBJ2-7, the complete variable domain reads GAGVSQSPSNKVTEKGKDVELRCDPISGHTALYWYRQSLGQGLEFLIYFQGNSAPDKSGLPSDRFSAERTGGSVSTLTIQRTQQEDSAVYLCASSLPDRFYEQYFGPGTRLTVT.

This rearrangement joins TRBV27 to TRBJ2-7; possibly TRBD1 or TRBD2 for D (7 bases each). The germline CDR1 and CDR2 sequences are MNHEY and SMNVEV (reference sequence). Trimming left V 7 bases short and J 0 bases short, with 16 bases between. CDR3 length: 15 residues. The CDR3 loop reads CASTPQGGLSYEQYF. Written as DNA, the CDR3 is TGTGCCAGCACCCCCCAGGGGGGGCTCTCCTACGAGCAGTACTTC.

The chain links TRBV9 to TRBJ2-2; 7 bases are a match to TRBD2. From germline, CDR1 is SGDLS and CDR2 YYNGEE. The CDR3 sequence is 14 residues long. J lost 7 bases, V lost 0 bases, and 3 bases had no gene match. CDR3 amino acids: CASSVEERGGELFF. CDR3 sequence (DNA): TGTGCCAGCAGCGTAGAAGAGCGGGGCGGGGAGCTGTTTTTT.

This chain uses TRBV18 with TRBJ2-7, with unresolved D. The CDR3 length is 13 residues. Trimming shortened V by 8 bases and J by 3 bases, and 14 bases separated the two germline ends. Looked up from germline, CDR1 is KGHSH and CDR2 is LQKENI. The DNA of the CDR3 is TGTGCCAGCCGTATTACAGCCGGCTACGAGCAGTACTTC. This encodes CASRITAGYEQYF.

The rearrangement joins TRBV19 to TRBJ2-5; D perhaps matches TRBD1 (6 bases). The length of the CDR3 is 14 residues. CDR1 LNHDA and CDR2 SQIVND come from the germline V gene (reference sequence). V lost 4 bases to trimming and J lost 3 bases, with 12 bases between them. The CDR3 nucleotides read TGTGCCAGTAGTACCGGACAGAGCAAAGAGACCCAGTACTTC. It specifies CASSTGQSKETQYF.

Notes on this clone: The junction departs from germline at one end; a sequencing error may be responsible. The gene calls are TRBV6-5 and TRBJ2-7; 8 nucleotides line up with TRBD1. The V gene's germline CDR1 is MNHEY and CDR2 SVGAGI. This CDR3 has 15 amino acids. In nucleotides, the CDR3 is TGTGCCAGCAGTGACTCCGGACAGGGAAGGGACGAGCAGTACTTC. As protein: CASSDSGQGRDEQYF.

The gene calls are TRBV12-3 or TRBV12-4 and TRBJ2-7; 13 bases align to TRBD2. The CDR3 loop spans 12 amino acids. V gave up 4 bases and J gave up 13 bases; unmatched junction bases: 4. Here the CDR3 DNA reads TGTGCCAGCAGTTCTGGGACTAGCGGGACCTACTTC. Translated, it gives CASSSGTSGTYF.

This chain links TRBV2 with TRBJ2-2; no definite D call. Trimming removed 5 bases at V and 6 bases at J, with 16 bases between. Germline V gives CDR1 SNHLY, CDR2 FYNNEI. The CDR3 length is 15 residues. The CDR3 DNA reads as TGTGCCAGCAGTCTGGGCCCTGAGAGCCCCGGGGAGCTGTTTTTT. Protein sequence: CASSLGPESPGELFF.

The chain has TRBV27 and TRBJ1-4; D uncertain. Trimming took off 2 bases at V and 4 bases at J, with 8 bases between the two ends. Germline V gene data show CDR1 as MNHEY and CDR2 as SMNVEV (reference sequence). The CDR3 contains 14 residues. CDR3 in amino acids: CASSLNSFNEKLFF. In DNA, the CDR3 is TGTGCCAGCAGTTTAAACAGCTTTAATGAAAAACTGTTTTTT.

This clone was seen only a few times. V and J are TRBV12-3 or TRBV12-4 and TRBJ2-1, with D possibly being TRBD1 (5 bases). This CDR3 spans 13 amino acids. V was trimmed by 2 bases and J by 7 bases, leaving 9 bases between them. The chain's CDR3 is CASSLKGNNEQFF. CDR3 nucleotides: TGTGCCAGCAGTTTAAAGGGGAATAATGAGCAGTTCTTC.